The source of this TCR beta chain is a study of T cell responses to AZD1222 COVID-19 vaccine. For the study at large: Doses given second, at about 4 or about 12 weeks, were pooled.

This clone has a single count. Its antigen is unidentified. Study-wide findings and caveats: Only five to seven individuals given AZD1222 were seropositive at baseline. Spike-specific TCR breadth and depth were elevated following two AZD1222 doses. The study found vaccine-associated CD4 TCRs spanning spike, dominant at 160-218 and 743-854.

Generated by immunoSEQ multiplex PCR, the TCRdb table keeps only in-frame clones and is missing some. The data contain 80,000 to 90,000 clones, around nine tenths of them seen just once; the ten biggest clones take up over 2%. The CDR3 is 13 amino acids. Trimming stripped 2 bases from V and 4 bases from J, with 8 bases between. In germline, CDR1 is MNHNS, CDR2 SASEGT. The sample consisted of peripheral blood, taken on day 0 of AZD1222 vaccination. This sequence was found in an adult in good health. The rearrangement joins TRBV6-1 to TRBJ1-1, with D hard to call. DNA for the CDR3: TGTGCCAGCAGTGAATACGAGGGCACTGAAGCTTTCTTT. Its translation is CASSEYEGTEAFF.